Detailed here is one TCR beta chain. Its target is not known. The junction had 9 bases not matched to a gene; V was cut back by 5 bases and J by 3 bases. The CDR3 is made up of 15 amino acids. CDR1 SGHTA and CDR2 FQGTGA come from the germline V gene. The iRepertoire nested amplicon-rescue multiplex PCR amplified TCR alpha and beta CDR3s from RNA. Tissue mRNA or PBMC total RNA, roughly 85-450 ng, went into one-step reverse transcription and amplification. MiXCR, run by TCRdb on the multiplex PCR reads, gives a single entry per CDR3 protein. The data hold approximately 400,000 distinct CDR3 sequences, with about 40% observed a single time. The data originate from a study of glioma-infiltrating T cells. Study in general: Presurgical dexamethasone in glioma patients lasted six or fewer days. Blood libraries targeted 4.5- to 10-fold coverage of about one million T cells.

General study points: Tissue and blood shared very few CDR3 sequences.

Sequencing input: glioma tissue, nonneoplastic brain tissue, or PBMCs (not recorded which). The sequence was collected from a human donor with low-grade glioma or glioblastoma, undergoing nonglioma brain surgery, or in good health (not recorded which). This chain joins TRBV7-3 and TRBJ2-7, with TRBD2 identical over 8 bases. The CDR3 loop is CASSGGPAGGYEQYF. In nucleotides, the CDR3 is TGTGCCAGCAGCGGAGGTCCGGCGGGGGGCTACGAGCAGTACTTC.